This T cell receptor beta chain came from a study of technical replicates of blood from a handful of donors. The length of the CDR3 is 15 residues. The trim removed 6 bases at V and 5 bases at J, leaving 8 bases unmatched. Looked up from germline, CDR1 is MNHEY and CDR2 is SMNVEV (reference sequence). Profiling relied on immunoSEQ multiplex PCR, and the TCRdb table lists in-frame clones only, not all of them. This table holds about 69,000 clones, over 70% found once. This sequence originates from a human donor in good health. Some clones in this sample may be carry-over from other donors' samples. This chain links TRBV27 with TRBJ2-7, with 12 bases fitting TRBD1. The sequenced material came from PBMCs. CDR3 sequence (DNA): TGTGCCAGCAGCTCAGCCGGGACAGGGGGCCACGAGCAGTACTTC. Residues: CASSSAGTGGHEQYF.